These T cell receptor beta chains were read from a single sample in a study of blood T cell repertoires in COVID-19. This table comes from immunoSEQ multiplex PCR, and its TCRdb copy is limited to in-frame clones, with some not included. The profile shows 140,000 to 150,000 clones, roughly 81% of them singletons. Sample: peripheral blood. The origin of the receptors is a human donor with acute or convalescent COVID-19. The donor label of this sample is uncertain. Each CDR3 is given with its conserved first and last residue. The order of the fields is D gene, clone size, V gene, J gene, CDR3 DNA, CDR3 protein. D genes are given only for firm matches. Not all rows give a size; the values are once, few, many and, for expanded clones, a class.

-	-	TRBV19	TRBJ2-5	TGTGCCAGGGAAAGGGGTGGGGACATCAAAGAGACCCAGTACTTC	CARERGGDIKETQYF
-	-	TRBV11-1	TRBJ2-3	TGTGCCAGCAGCTTAGGGGGGCTTGGGCCCACAGATACGCAGTATTTT	CASSLGGLGPTDTQYF
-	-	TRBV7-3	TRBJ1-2	TGTGCCAGCAGCTTAAACGGACAGATCTATGGCTACACCTTC	CASSLNGQIYGYTF
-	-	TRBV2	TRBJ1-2	TGTGCCAGCAGTGAGATAGGGGTCTTCTATGGCTACACCTTC	CASSEIGVFYGYTF
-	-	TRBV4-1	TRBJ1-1	TGCGCCAGCAGCCAACCCTGGACAGTGGGGAACACTGAAGCTTTCTTT	CASSQPWTVGNTEAFF
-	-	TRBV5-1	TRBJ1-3	TGCGCCAGCAGCTTAAGTGGTGAGGTTGGAAACACCATATATTTT	CASSLSGEVGNTIYF
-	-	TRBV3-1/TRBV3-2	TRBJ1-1	TGTGCCAGCAGCCAAGACAGGGTCAACACTGAAGCTTTCTTT	CASSQDRVNTEAFF
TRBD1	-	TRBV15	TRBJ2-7	TGTGCCACGGGGAAAGGGAGACAGGGTACTGAAGGGGAGCAGTACTTC	CATGKGRQGTEGEQYF
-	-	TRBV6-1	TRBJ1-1	TGTGCCAGCAGTGAAGGGGGCAAGAGTACTGAAGCTTTCTTT	CASSEGGKSTEAFF
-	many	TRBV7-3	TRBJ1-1	TGTGCCAGCAGCTCCATGGGGGGCACTGAAGCTTTCTTT	CASSSMGGTEAFF
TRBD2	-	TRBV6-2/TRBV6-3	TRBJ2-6	TGTGCCAGCAGTTACTGGAGCGGGACCGTACCTGGGGCCAACGTCCTGACTTTC	CASSYWSGTVPGANVLTF
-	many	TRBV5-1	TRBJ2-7	TGCGCCAGCAGCGTCGGACAGGGAGGGCACGAGCAGTACTTC	CASSVGQGGHEQYF
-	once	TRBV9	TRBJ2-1	TGTGCCAGCAGCGTACTTCACAATGAGCAGTTCTTC	CASSVLHNEQFF
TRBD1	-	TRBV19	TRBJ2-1	TGTGCCAGTAGTATAGGACAGGGGGATGTCCATGAGCAGTTCTTC	CASSIGQGDVHEQFF
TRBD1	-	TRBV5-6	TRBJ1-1	TGTGCCAGCAGCTCAGACAGGGGGCCGTCAAGTTACACTGAAGCTTTCTTT	CASSSDRGPSSYTEAFF
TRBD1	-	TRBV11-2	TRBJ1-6	TGTGCCAGCAGCGGCCAACAGGGGGCGTATAATTCACCCCTCCACTTT	CASSGQQGAYNSPLHF
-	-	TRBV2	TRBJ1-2	TGTGCCAGCAGTGAAGCCTACGACAGCATCACATCCTACACCTTC	CASSEAYDSITSYTF
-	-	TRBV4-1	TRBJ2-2	TGCGCCAGCAGCCAAAAACATCCGAACACCGGGGAGCTGTTTTTT	CASSQKHPNTGELFF
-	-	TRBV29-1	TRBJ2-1	TGCAGCGTTGAAGAGGCAGGGGTCAACAATGAGCAGTTCTTC	CSVEEAGVNNEQFF
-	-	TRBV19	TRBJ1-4	TGTGCCAGTAGTATAGTCTACTCCTTCGAAAAACTGTTTTTT	CASSIVYSFEKLFF
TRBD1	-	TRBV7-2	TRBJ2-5	TGTGCCAGCAGTCTCTTCAGGGGGGAGACCCAGTACTTC	CASSLFRGETQYF
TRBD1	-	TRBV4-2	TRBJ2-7	TGTGCCAGCAGCCAAGATGGGGCAGGGGGCTCCTACGAGCAGTACTTC	CASSQDGAGGSYEQYF
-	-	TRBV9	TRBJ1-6	TGTGCCAGCAGCGAGGGCCCAGGAGGTTATACGCTTAATTCACCCCTCCACTTT	CASSEGPGGYTLNSPLHF
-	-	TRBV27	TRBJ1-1	TGTGCCAGCAGTTCCCACTTGGGGGCGGCTGAAGCTTTCTTT	CASSSHLGAAEAFF
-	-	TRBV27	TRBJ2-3	TGTGCCAGCAGTTCGAGAGGCCAGGATACGCAGTATTTT	CASSSRGQDTQYF
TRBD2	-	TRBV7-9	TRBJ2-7	TGTGCCAGCAGCCATGGGACTAGCGGGTTTAGCTCCTACGAGCAGTACTTC	CASSHGTSGFSSYEQYF
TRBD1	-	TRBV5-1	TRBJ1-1	TGCGCCAGCAGCCCGGACAGGGACACTGAAGCTTTCTTT	CASSPDRDTEAFF
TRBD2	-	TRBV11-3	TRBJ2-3	TGTGCCAGCAGCGCAAAACTAGCGGGCACAGATACGCAGTATTTT	CASSAKLAGTDTQYF
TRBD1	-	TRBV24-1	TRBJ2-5	TGTGCCACCAGTGATTTTACAGGGGGCAGTTTGAGAGAGACCCAGTACTTC	CATSDFTGGSLRETQYF
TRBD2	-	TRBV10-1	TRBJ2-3	TGCGCCAGCAGTGAGTCGAGCGGGGCAGAAGTTAGCACAGATACGCAGTATTTT	CASSESSGAEVSTDTQYF
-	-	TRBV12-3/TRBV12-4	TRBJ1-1	TGTGCCAGCAGTCACGGCACTGAAGCTTTCTTT	CASSHGTEAFF